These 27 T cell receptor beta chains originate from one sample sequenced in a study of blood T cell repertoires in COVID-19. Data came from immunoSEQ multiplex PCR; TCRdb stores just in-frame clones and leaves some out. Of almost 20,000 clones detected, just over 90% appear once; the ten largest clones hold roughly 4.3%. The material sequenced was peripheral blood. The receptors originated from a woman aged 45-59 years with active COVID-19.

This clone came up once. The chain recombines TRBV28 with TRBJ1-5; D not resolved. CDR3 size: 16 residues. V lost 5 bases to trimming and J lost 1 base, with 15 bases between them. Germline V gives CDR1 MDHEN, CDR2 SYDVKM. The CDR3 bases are TGTGCCAGCAGTCCGAGCTACAGAAGAAGCAATCAGCCCCAGCATTTT. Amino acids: CASSPSYRRSNQPQHF.

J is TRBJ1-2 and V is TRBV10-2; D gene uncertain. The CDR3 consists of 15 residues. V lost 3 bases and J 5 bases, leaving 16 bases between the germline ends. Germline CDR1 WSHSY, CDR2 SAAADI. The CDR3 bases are TGCGCCAGCAGTGAAAGGACGGACTTAAAGTATGGCTACACCTTC. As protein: CASSERTDLKYGYTF.

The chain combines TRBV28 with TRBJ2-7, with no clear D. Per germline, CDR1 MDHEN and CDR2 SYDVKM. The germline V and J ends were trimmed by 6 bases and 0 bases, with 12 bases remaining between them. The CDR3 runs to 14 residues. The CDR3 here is CASSAYSYSYEQYF. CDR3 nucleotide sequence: TGTGCCAGCAGCGCATACAGCTACTCCTACGAGCAGTACTTC.

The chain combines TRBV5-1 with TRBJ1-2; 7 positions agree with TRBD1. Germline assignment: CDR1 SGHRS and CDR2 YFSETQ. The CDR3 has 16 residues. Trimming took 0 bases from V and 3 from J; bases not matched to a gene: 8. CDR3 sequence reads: CASSLGIDRADYGYTF. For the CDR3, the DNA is TGCGCCAGCAGCTTGGGGATCGACAGGGCCGACTATGGCTACACCTTC.

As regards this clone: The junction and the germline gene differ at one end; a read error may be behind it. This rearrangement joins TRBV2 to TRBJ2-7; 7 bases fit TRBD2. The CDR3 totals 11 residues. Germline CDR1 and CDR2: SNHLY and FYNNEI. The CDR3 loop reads CASSEYTSVFF. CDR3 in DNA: TGTGCCAGCAGTGAGTATACTAGCGTATTCTTC. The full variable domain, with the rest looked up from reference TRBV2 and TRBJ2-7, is EPEVTQTPSHQVTQMGQEVILRCVPISNHLYFYWYRQILGQKVEFLVSFYNNEISEKSEIFDDQFSVERPDGSNFTLKIRSTKLEDSAMYFCASSEYTSVFFGPGTRLTVT.

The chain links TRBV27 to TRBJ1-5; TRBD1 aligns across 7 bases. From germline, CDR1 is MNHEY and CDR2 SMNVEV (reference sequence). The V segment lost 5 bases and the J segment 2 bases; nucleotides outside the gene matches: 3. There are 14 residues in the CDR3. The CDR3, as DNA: TGTGCCAGCAGTACAGGGGCGGGCAATCAGCCCCAGCATTTT. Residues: CASSTGAGNQPQHF.

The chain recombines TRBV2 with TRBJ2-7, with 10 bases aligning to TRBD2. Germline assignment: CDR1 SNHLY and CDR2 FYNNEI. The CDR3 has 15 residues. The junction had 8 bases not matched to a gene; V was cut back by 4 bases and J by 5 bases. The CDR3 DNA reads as TGTGCCAGCAGTGCCCCTAGCGGGAGAGCAAACGAGCAGTACTTC. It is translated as CASSAPSGRANEQYF.

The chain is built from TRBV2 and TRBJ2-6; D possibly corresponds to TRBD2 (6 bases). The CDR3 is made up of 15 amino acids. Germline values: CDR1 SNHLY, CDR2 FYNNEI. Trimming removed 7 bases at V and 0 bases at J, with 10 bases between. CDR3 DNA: TGTGCCAGCATTTCCGGGGGCTCTGGGGCCAACGTCCTGACTTTC. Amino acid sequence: CASISGGSGANVLTF.

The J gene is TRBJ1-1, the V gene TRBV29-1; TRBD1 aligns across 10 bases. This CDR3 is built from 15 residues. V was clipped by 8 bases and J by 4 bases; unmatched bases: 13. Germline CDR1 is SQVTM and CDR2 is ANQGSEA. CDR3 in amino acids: CSSRESRTGGTEAFF. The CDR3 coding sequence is TGCAGCTCCCGAGAGTCTAGGACAGGGGGCACTGAAGCTTTCTTT.

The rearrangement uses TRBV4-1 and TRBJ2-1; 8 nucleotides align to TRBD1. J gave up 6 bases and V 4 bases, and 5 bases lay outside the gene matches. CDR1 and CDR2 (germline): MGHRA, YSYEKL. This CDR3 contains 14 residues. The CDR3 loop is CASSLNDRGNEQFF. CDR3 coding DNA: TGCGCCAGCAGCCTCAATGACAGGGGCAATGAGCAGTTCTTC.

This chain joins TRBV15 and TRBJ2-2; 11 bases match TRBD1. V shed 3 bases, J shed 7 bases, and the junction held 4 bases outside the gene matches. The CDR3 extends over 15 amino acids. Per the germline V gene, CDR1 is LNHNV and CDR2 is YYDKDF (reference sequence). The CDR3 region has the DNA TGTGCCACCAGCAGGGACAGGGGGCTCGGCGGGGAGCTGTTTTTT. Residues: CATSRDRGLGGELFF.

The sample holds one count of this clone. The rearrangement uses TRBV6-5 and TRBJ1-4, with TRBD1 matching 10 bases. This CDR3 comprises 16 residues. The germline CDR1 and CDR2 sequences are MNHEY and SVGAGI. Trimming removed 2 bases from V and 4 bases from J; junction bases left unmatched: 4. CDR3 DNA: TGTGCCAGCAGTTACGCTAGGGACAGGGGTAATGAAAAACTGTTTTTT. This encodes CASSYARDRGNEKLFF.

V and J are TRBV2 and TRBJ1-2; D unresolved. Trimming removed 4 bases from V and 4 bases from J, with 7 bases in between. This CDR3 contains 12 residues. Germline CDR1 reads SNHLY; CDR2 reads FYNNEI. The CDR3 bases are TGTGCCAGCAGTGGCCGGTTCTATGGCTACACCTTC. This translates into CASSGRFYGYTF.

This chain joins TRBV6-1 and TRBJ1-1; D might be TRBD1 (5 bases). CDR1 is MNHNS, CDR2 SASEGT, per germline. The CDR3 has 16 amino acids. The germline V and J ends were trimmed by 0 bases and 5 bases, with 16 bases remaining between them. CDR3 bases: TGTGCCAGCAGTGAAGCGAAGTGGCAGGGAGGAACTGAAGCTTTCTTT. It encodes CASSEAKWQGGTEAFF.

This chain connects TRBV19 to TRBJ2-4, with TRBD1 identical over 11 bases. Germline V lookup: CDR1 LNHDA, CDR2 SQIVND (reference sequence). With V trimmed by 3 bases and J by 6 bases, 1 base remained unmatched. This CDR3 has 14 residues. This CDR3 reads CASSIGQGANIQYF. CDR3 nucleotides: TGTGCCAGTAGTATTGGACAGGGGGCAAACATTCAGTACTTC.

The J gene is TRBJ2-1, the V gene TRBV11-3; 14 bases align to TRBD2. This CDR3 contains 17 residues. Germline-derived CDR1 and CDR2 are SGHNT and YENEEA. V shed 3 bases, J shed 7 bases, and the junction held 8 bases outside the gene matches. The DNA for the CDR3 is TGTGCCAGCAGCTTCGCTAAGACTAGCGGGAGGGCTAATGAGCAGTTCTTC. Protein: CASSFAKTSGRANEQFF.

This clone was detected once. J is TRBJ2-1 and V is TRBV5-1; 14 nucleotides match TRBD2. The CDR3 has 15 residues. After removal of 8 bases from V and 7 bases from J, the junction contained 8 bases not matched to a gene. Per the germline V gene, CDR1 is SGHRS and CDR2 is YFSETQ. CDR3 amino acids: CASTRLAGGGNEQFF. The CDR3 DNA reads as TGCGCCAGTACCAGACTAGCGGGAGGGGGAAATGAGCAGTTCTTC. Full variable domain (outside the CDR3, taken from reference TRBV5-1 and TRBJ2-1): KAGVTQTPRYLIKTRGQQVTLSCSPISGHRSVSWYQQTPGQGLQFLFEYFSETQRNKGNFPGRFSGRQFSNSRSEMNVSTLELGDSALYLCASTRLAGGGNEQFFGPGTRLTVL.

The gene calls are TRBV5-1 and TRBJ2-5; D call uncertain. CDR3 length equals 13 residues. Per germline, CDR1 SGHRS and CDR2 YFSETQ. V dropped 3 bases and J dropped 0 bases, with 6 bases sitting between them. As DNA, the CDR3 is TGCGCCAGCAGCTCCCAGGACCAAGAGACCCAGTACTTC. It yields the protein CASSSQDQETQYF.

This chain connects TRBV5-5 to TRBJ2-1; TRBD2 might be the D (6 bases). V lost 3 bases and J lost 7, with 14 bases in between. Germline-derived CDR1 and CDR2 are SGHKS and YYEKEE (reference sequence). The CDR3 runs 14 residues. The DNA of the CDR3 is TGTGCCAGCAGCTCTCACACCCGGGGGAATGAGCAGTTCTTC. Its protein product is CASSSHTRGNEQFF. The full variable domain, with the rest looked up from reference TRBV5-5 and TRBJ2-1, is DAGVTQSPTHLIKTRGQQVTLRCSPISGHKSVSWYQQVLGQGPQFIFQYYEKEERGRGNFPDRFSARQFPNYSSELNVNALLLGDSALYLCASSSHTRGNEQFFGPGTRLTVL.

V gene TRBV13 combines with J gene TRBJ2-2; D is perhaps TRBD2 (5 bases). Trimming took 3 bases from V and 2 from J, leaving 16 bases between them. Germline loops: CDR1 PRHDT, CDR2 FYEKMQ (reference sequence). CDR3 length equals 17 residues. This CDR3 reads CASSLNYGGFNTGELFF. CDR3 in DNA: TGTGCCAGCAGCTTGAATTATGGCGGGTTTAACACCGGGGAGCTGTTTTTT.

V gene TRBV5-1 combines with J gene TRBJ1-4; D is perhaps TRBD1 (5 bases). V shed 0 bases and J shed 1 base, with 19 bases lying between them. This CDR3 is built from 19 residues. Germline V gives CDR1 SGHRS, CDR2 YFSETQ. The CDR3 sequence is CASSLELRLLGGTNEKLFF. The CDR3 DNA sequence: TGCGCCAGCAGCTTGGAATTAAGGCTTTTGGGGGGAACTAATGAAAAACTGTTTTTT.

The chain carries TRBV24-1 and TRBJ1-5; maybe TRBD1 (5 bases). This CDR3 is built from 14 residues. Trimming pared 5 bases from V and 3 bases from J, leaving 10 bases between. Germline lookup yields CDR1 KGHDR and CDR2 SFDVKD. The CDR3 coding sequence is TGTGCCACCAGTGGACAGACCTCCAATCAGCCCCAGCATTTT. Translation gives CATSGQTSNQPQHF.

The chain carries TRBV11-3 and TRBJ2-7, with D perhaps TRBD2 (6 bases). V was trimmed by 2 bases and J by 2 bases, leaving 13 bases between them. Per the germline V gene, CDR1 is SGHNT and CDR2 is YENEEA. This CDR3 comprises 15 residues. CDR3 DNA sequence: TGTGCCAGCAGCTTATCCTCAAGCGGGCCCTACGAGCAGTACTTC. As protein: CASSLSSSGPYEQYF.

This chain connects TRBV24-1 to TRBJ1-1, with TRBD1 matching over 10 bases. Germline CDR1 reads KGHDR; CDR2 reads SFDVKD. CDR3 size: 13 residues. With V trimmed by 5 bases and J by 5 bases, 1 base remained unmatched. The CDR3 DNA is TGTGCCACCAGTGGGACAGGGGGGACTGAAGCTTTCTTT. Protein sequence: CATSGTGGTEAFF.

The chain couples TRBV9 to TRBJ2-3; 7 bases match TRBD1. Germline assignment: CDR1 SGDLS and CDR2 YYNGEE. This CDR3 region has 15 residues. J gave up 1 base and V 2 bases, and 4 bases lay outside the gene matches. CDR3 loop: CASSVTGQGTDTQYF. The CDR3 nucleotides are TGTGCCAGCAGCGTGACCGGACAGGGCACAGATACGCAGTATTTT.

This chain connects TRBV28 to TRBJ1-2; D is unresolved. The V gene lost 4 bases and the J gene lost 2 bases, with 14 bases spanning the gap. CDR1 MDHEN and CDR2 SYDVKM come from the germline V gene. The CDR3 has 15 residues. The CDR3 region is CASSSFRSGNYGYTF. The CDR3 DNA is TGTGCCAGCAGTTCCTTCCGCTCGGGGAACTATGGCTACACCTTC.

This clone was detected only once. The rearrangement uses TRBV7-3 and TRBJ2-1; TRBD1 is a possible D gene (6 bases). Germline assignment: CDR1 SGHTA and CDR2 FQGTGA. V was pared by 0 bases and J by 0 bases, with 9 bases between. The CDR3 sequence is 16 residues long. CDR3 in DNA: TGTGCCAGCAGCTTAACAGGACAGAGCTCCTACAATGAGCAGTTCTTC. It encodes CASSLTGQSSYNEQFF.